This T cell receptor beta chain was retrieved from a study of T cell changes during pregnancy in multiple sclerosis (dated by TCRdb to between 2018 and 2021). With respect to the entire study: Changes in the T cell repertoire over the course of pregnancy were examined in this study in women with multiple sclerosis.

About this clone itself: Its antigen has not been determined. No base quality information exists; no much larger clone differs at one position.

Library preparation employed the immunoSEQ multiplex PCR assay. What TCRdb holds here is the immuneACCESS table cut down to in-frame rearrangements. Part of the clones is not present; checked against another copy, under half of the missing clones reflect an unresolved V gene, and the others are unexplained. This sample has under 70,000 clones in its table, and roughly 91% of those were observed once. The ten largest clonotypes hold roughly 1.4% of the sample. Including the terminal cysteine and phenylalanine, the CDR3 comprises 13 residues. The only DNA kept is the CDR3, 39 bases in frame from the first base. CDR1 and CDR2, per the germline V gene, are SGHTA and FQGNSA. V was cut back by 5 bases and J by 6 bases, leaving a gap of 14 bases between them.

The clonotype originates from a female donor in good health, enrolled as a control in a pregnancy study. The chain employs TRBV7-2 and TRBJ2-7, with the D gene not clear enough to name. Sequenced material: peripheral blood, taken after pregnancy. The CDR3 region has the sequence CASSLSNSGEQYF. The nucleotides are TGTGCCAGCAGCCTTAGTAATTCCGGCGAGCAGTACTTC.